What follows are 20 T cell receptor beta chains derived from one specimen sequenced in a study of blood T cell repertoires in COVID-19. Sequencing was performed with immunoSEQ multiplex PCR; in TCRdb, only in-frame clones are kept and a portion is missing. The sample contains approximately 200,000 clones, 80% to 90% of which appear only once. The material sequenced was PBMCs or T cells enriched from blood (not recorded which). Source of these receptors: a young man who had recovered from COVID-19.

The V and J genes are TRBV27 and TRBJ2-7, with TRBD2 matching over 12 bases. The J segment lost 5 bases and the V segment lost 4 bases, leaving 9 bases of the junction unmatched. Germline values: CDR1 MNHEY, CDR2 SMNVEV (reference sequence). CDR3 length equals 16 residues. CDR3 in amino acids: CASSSLLAGGPNEQYF. CDR3 nucleotides: TGTGCCAGCAGTTCCCTCCTAGCGGGAGGGCCCAACGAGCAGTACTTC.

The V call is TRBV5-4, the J call TRBJ2-2; D call uncertain. Per the germline V gene, CDR1 is SGHNT and CDR2 is YYREEE (reference sequence). The CDR3 length is 15 residues. The ends were cut back, 4 bases at V and 4 bases at J, with 14 bases in the middle. The CDR3 region is CASSRARLSTGELFF. The CDR3 region has the DNA TGTGCCAGCAGCCGAGCCCGGTTGAGCACCGGGGAGCTGTTTTTT.

The rearrangement joins TRBV6-5 to TRBJ1-2; D not resolved. V was clipped by 4 bases and J by 4 bases, with 13 bases between them. CDR3 length: 14 amino acids. Germline values: CDR1 MNHEY, CDR2 SVGAGI. CDR3 coding DNA: TGTGCCAGCAGTTCCACACGGTCAGGCTATGGCTACACCTTC. Translating gives CASSSTRSGYGYTF.

The CDR3: CASSLRTSGTYNEQFF. The CDR3 region has the DNA TGTGCCAGCAGCTTACGGACTAGCGGGACCTACAATGAGCAGTTCTTC. V usage is TRBV11-2 and J usage is TRBJ2-1; 12 bases line up with TRBD2. This CDR3 region has 16 residues. J was trimmed by 2 bases and V by 2 bases; bases with no gene match: 1. CDR1 and CDR2 from the germline V gene are SGHAT and FQNNGV.

V is TRBV5-1 and J is TRBJ1-3; D is perhaps TRBD1 (6 bases). The CDR3 contains 13 residues. V lost 3 bases, J lost 4 bases, and 8 bases lay in between. The V gene's germline CDR1 is SGHRS and CDR2 YFSETQ. The CDR3 coding sequence is TGCGCCAGCAGCTCTGGGGGCGGAAACACCATATATTTT. Translated, it gives CASSSGGGNTIYF.

This sequence joins TRBV6-5 and TRBJ2-7; TRBD1 aligns across 9 bases. V shed 2 bases and J 4 bases; nucleotides not matched to a gene: 3. Germline V gene data show CDR1 as MNHEY and CDR2 as SVGAGI. This CDR3 has 14 residues. This CDR3 reads CASSYGDRVYEQYF. In DNA, the CDR3 is TGTGCCAGCAGTTACGGGGACAGGGTGTACGAGCAGTACTTC.

This clone was seen a single time. The V gene is TRBV3-1 (or the pseudogene TRBV3-2), the J gene TRBJ2-7; 9 positions agree with TRBD1. In germline, CDR1 is LGHDT, CDR2 YNNKEL (reference sequence). This CDR3 spans 14 amino acids. V gave up 6 bases and J gave up 3 bases; unmatched junction bases: 6. The CDR3 spells CASRRGQGLYEQYF. CDR3 DNA sequence: TGTGCCAGCAGGAGGGGACAGGGCCTCTACGAGCAGTACTTC.

The V and J genes are TRBV7-8 and TRBJ2-2; D uncertain. This CDR3 is built from 15 residues. Germline lookup yields CDR1 SGHVS and CDR2 FQNEAQ. V lost 2 bases and J 6 bases, leaving 13 bases between the germline ends. CDR3 loop: CASSLSSTTAGELFF. Written as DNA, the CDR3 is TGTGCCAGCAGCTTATCTTCAACTACGGCCGGGGAGCTGTTTTTT.

The chain uses TRBV7-2 and TRBJ2-1; 14 bases are shared with TRBD2. J was trimmed by 4 bases and V by 5 bases; bases with no gene match: 10. Germline CDR1 and CDR2: SGHTA and FQGNSA. There are 18 residues in the CDR3. The DNA for the CDR3 is TGTGCCAGCAGCCTAGGGAAGACTAGCGGGGGGGCTTACAATGAGCAGTTCTTC. Its translation: CASSLGKTSGGAYNEQFF.

This rearrangement joins TRBV15 to TRBJ2-1, with D perhaps matching TRBD1 (6 bases). The CDR3 consists of 16 residues. The germline V and J ends were trimmed by 1 base and 3 bases, with 13 bases remaining between them. CDR1 LNHNV and CDR2 YYDKDF come from the germline V gene (reference sequence). The CDR3 nucleotides read TGTGCCACCAGCAGAGGATGGCAGGGGAACTACAATGAGCAGTTCTTC. It specifies CATSRGWQGNYNEQFF.

V and J are TRBV7-9 and TRBJ2-5; perhaps TRBD2 as D (5 bases). The CDR3 is 14 amino acids. Germline CDR1 is SEHNR and CDR2 is FQNEAQ (reference sequence). V dropped 5 bases and J dropped 4 bases, with 14 bases sitting between them. The CDR3 reads CASSAASGGETQYF. CDR3 nucleotides: TGTGCCAGCAGCGCCGCGTCAGGAGGAGAGACCCAGTACTTC.

The rearrangement uses TRBV12-3 or TRBV12-4 and TRBJ1-3, with D unclear. V was shortened by 5 bases and J by 4 bases, with 6 bases between the two germline ends. This CDR3 spans 12 amino acids. The CDR3 sequence: CASSPRGNTIYF. The CDR3 DNA is TGTGCCAGCAGTCCTCGGGGAAACACCATATATTTT.

This chain connects TRBV6-5 to TRBJ2-1, with D tentatively TRBD2 (6 bases). Germline V gene data show CDR1 as MNHEY and CDR2 as SVGAGI. The CDR3 covers 14 residues. The V end was cut by 5 bases, the J end by 3 bases, with 11 bases between. CDR3 sequence (DNA): TGTGCCAGCAGTCTCGGCGGGGACTACAATGAGCAGTTCTTC. It codes for CASSLGGDYNEQFF.

The rearrangement uses TRBV19 and TRBJ2-7; TRBD1 agrees at 8 bases. The CDR3 runs to 15 residues. CDR1 and CDR2 (germline): LNHDA, SQIVND (reference sequence). V lost 7 bases and J lost 4; bases outside the gene matches: 12. CDR3 DNA sequence: TGTGCCAGTACCGAAGGACAGGGTCTTCTTTACGAGCAGTACTTC. Translating it yields CASTEGQGLLYEQYF. The variable domain in full, completed from reference TRBV19 and TRBJ2-7, reads DGGITQSPKYLFRKEGQNVTLSCEQNLNHDAMYWYRQDPGQGLRLIYYSQIVNDFQKGDIAEGYSVSREKKESFPLTVTSAQKNPTAFYLCASTEGQGLLYEQYFGPGTRLTVT.

The gene calls are TRBV10-3 and TRBJ2-3; D is uncertain. Germline V gene sequence: CDR1 ENHRY, CDR2 SYGVKD. The CDR3 runs 14 residues. The V gene lost 7 bases and the J gene lost 0 bases, with 11 bases spanning the gap. In DNA form, the CDR3 reads TGTGCCATCAAACTCCAACCTAGCACAGATACGCAGTATTTT. Amino acids: CAIKLQPSTDTQYF.

This chain links TRBV2 with TRBJ1-5; D is unclear. The V gene's germline CDR1 is SNHLY and CDR2 FYNNEI. CDR3 length equals 12 residues. V was cut by 8 bases and J by 1 base, with 6 bases left in between. CDR3 DNA sequence: TGTGCCAGCTCGGTCAGCAATCAGCCCCAGCATTTT. Its protein is CASSVSNQPQHF.

The V call is TRBV18, the J call TRBJ2-3; TRBD2 matches 8 bases. The germline V gene encodes CDR1 KGHSH and CDR2 LQKENI. This CDR3 spans 14 amino acids. V lost 3 bases to trimming and J lost 4 bases; unmatched junction nucleotides: 3. For the CDR3, the DNA is TGTGCCAGCTCACCGACTAGCGTTTCAGATACGCAGTATTTT. Translating gives CASSPTSVSDTQYF.

The chain joins TRBV7-2 to TRBJ2-7; 9 positions agree with TRBD1. Germline CDR1 SGHTA, CDR2 FQGNSA. The CDR3 extends over 17 amino acids. J was trimmed by 7 bases and V by 5 bases; bases with no gene match: 18. CDR3 protein: CASSLRRTGEGKKEQYF. In nucleotides, the CDR3 is TGTGCCAGCAGCCTCCGTAGGACAGGGGAAGGGAAAAAAGAGCAGTACTTC.

V and J are TRBV10-1 and TRBJ2-2, with 9 bases matching TRBD1. Germline V gene sequence: CDR1 WNHNN, CDR2 SYGVQD (reference sequence). The CDR3 is 16 residues long. J gave up 7 bases and V 2 bases, and 8 bases lay outside the gene matches. The CDR3 bases are TGCGCCAGCAGTGAGGCGAAACAGGGGGCTGGCGGGGAGCTGTTTTTT. This codes for CASSEAKQGAGGELFF.

CDR3 DNA: TGTGCCAGCTCACCACCGATCGTGACTAGCGGATGGGATGAGCAGTTCTTC. The encoded protein is CASSPPIVTSGWDEQFF. V and J are TRBV18 and TRBJ2-1; 9 bases line up with TRBD2. The junction had 11 bases not matched to a gene; V was cut back by 0 bases and J by 8 bases. Germline CDR1 and CDR2: KGHSH and LQKENI. The CDR3 covers 17 residues.